This T cell receptor beta chain was captured in a study of T cells in Graves' hyperthyroidism and ophthalmopathy. Background on the study: Pretreatment peripheral blood was obtained at initial diagnosis. General study results and limits: Ophthalmopathy cases were set apart from stable hyperthyroidism by a 13 V-J model.

Ophthalmopathy patients all had a Clinical Activity Score of at least 3, a NOSPECS grade of at least 4 and disease under 3 months old. Used for diagnoses were clinical symptoms, serum thyroxine and TRAb, thyroid ultrasound and orbital computed tomography. Researchers took RNA transcripts and amplified the TCR beta CDR3 regions from them. The TCR CDR3 was amplified in a first-round RT-PCR using the HTBI primer set. A single record per CDR3 protein comes from TCRdb applying MiXCR to the multiplex PCR reads. The table includes about 600,000 distinct CDR3 sequences, 14% detected once. This clonotype was detected ten times or more. What it binds is unknown. CDR3 length: 14 amino acids. CDR1 and CDR2 (germline): SQVTM, ANQGSEA. Trimming shortened V by 4 bases and J by 11 bases, and 23 bases separated the two germline ends.

The gene calls are TRBV29-1 and TRBJ1-1; D is uncertain. This sequence originates from a woman between 18 and 29 years old with Graves' ophthalmopathy. The sequenced material came from blood. CDR3 amino acids: CSVAPSGVSASAFF. CDR3 nucleotides: TGCAGCGTTGCGCCTTCCGGCGTAAGCGCCTCGGCTTTCTTT.